This section outlines one T cell receptor (beta chain) sequence together with its context. Its specificity is not known. Per the original data handling: Using the CDR3 differences seen across clinicopathological groups, the authors built a distant-metastasis classifier for papillary thyroid cancer, which was meant to discriminate distant-metastatic patients. MiXCR reprocessed the PCR reads for TCRdb. The V and J calls come from TCRdb's annotation, not from the publication. The table includes around 23,000 clones, approximately 10% detected once. This sample is part of a study of metastatic and nonmetastatic thyroid tumors. Study overall: Repertoires from malignant and benign thyroid patients were compared across blood and tumor or nodule tissue.

General observations from the study: When malignant thyroid tumors were compared with benign nodules, TCR beta diversity was reportedly significantly higher in the malignant tumors. This held in both blood and tumor samples.

Patients were all untreated before their thyroid surgery. The clonotype originates from a female donor with papillary thyroid cancer or a benign thyroid nodule (not recorded which). Some clones in this sample may be carry-over from other donors' samples. The material sequenced was blood.

The CDR3 DNA sequence: TGTGCCAGCAGCTTGGGGGCGGGAGGGTCCTACAATGAGCAGTTCTTC. This sequence encodes CASSLGAGGSYNEQFF. This chain uses TRBV5-6 with TRBJ2-1; 9 bases line up with TRBD2. V was pared by 0 bases and J by 1 base, with 2 bases of the junction left unmatched. Germline V gene lookup returns CDR1 SGHDT and CDR2 YYEEEE. The CDR3 consists of 16 residues. Looking up the rest from reference TRBV5-6 and TRBJ2-1 gives the full variable domain: DAGVTQSPTHLIKTRGQQVTLRCSPKSGHDTVSWYQQALGQGPQFIFQYYEEEERQRGNFPDRFSGHQFPNYSSELNVNALLLGDSALYLCASSLGAGGSYNEQFFGPGTRLTVL.